This TCR beta chain was identified in a study of blood T cell repertoires in COVID-19. There are 16 residues in the CDR3. The repertoire was sequenced with immunoSEQ multiplex PCR; TCRdb's copy has only in-frame clones and lacks some. The sample yields 150,000 to 200,000 clones, approximately 87% seen once. The sample was PBMCs or T cells enriched from blood (not recorded which). The chain recombines TRBV21-1 with TRBJ1-4; the table's TRBD1 call for D was not verified on the DNA. TRBV21-1 constitutes a pseudogene. This TCR was recovered from a woman in her forties or fifties who had recovered from COVID-19. CDR3 nucleotide sequence: TGTGCCAGCAGCAAAGAAGTTTTGTGGGCAAATGAAAAACTGTTTTTT. Its translation is CASSKEVLWANEKLFF.